The TCR beta chain under discussion was sequenced for a study of control samples from healthy donors and cancer patients. Only in-frame clones appear in the TCRdb table, and some are missing; sequencing was by immunoSEQ multiplex PCR. The table includes about 160,000 clones, 85% to 90% detected once. Trimming removed 3 bases from V and 2 bases from J, with 8 bases in between. CDR1 is SEHNR, CDR2 FQNEAQ, per germline (reference sequence). The CDR3 is 13 amino acids. The sequence came from a man younger than 40 in good health. J is TRBJ2-7 and V is TRBV7-9; D perhaps matches TRBD2 (5 bases). The sample was blood. CDR3 sequence reads: CASSFGLAYEQYF. The CDR3 nucleotides read TGTGCCAGCAGCTTTGGACTGGCCTACGAGCAGTACTTC.